The clone carrying this TCR beta chain has a single count. The CDR3 covers 14 residues. Trimming shortened V by 0 bases and J by 3 bases, and 5 bases separated the two germline ends. Germline loops: CDR1 SGHVS, CDR2 FQNEAQ. These data originate in a study of blood T cell repertoires in COVID-19. At the level of the study: The study drew acute and convalescent COVID-19 samples from the United States, Italy and Spain. In each case, the material was cDNA or gDNA derived from T cells, B-cell-depleted T cells, or PBMCs.

Authors' methods: Estimation of nucleated cell counts relied on the amplification of reference gene primers. Clones were read by immunoSEQ multiplex PCR, and TCRdb kept only the in-frame ones, dropping some. D and trimming were read from the DNA, whereas the V and J calls and clone size are those reported in that table. The data hold approximately 240,000 clones, with about 85% observed a single time. Sequencing used peripheral blood. The gene calls are TRBV7-8 and TRBJ1-4; D not certain. This sequence originates from a man aged 45-60 years who had recovered from COVID-19. CDR3 bases: TGTGCCAGCAGCTTAGCCCCCTCTAATGAAAAACTGTTTTTT. Its translation is CASSLAPSNEKLFF.